Listed below are T cell receptor beta chains from one sample, sequenced in a study of blood T cells in healthy people across ages. From the 5' RACE reads, TCRdb called clonotypes with MiXCR, one entry per CDR3 protein. Here the sample spans roughly 560,000 distinct CDR3 sequences, 24% being singletons. These same data were also listed under a study on T cells of mothers and their children.

What was sequenced was blood. These receptors were collected from a boy between 10 and 17 years old in good health. Both conserved end residues are part of each CDR3. Fields, in order: V gene, D gene, clone size, J gene, CDR3 protein, CDR3 DNA. D genes are given only for firm matches. The size field is filled for only some rows; it gives once, few, many or a size class.

V: TRBV28; D: TRBD2; size: few; J: TRBJ2-3; CDR3: CASSPIRAGTSGSPGPDTQYF; DNA: TGTGCCAGCAGCCCGATCCGTGCCGGGACTAGCGGGAGCCCGGGTCCGGATACGCAGTATTTT
V: TRBV6-5; D: .; size: few; J: TRBJ2-1; CDR3: CASSYLGNSYNEQFF; DNA: TGTGCCAGCAGTTACTTGGGTAACTCCTACAATGAGCAGTTCTTC
V: TRBV7-9; D: .; size: .; J: TRBJ2-5; CDR3: CASSSTGQGYQETQYF; DNA: TGTGCCAGCAGCTCAACAGGACAAGGTTACCAAGAGACCCAGTACTTC
V: TRBV25-1; D: .; size: .; J: TRBJ2-1; CDR3: CASSEATGRNYNEQFF; DNA: TGTGCCAGCAGTGAGGCAACGGGACGGAACTACAATGAGCAGTTCTTC
V: TRBV25-1; D: .; size: many; J: TRBJ1-5; CDR3: CASSESLSSQPQHF; DNA: TGTGCCAGCAGTGAATCCCTATCATCTCAGCCCCAGCATTTT
V: TRBV7-3; D: TRBD2; size: .; J: TRBJ2-1; CDR3: CASSLRPVTTSGKGNEQFF; DNA: TGTGCCAGCAGCTTAAGACCCGTCACGACTAGCGGGAAGGGGAATGAGCAGTTCTTC
V: TRBV7-2; D: TRBD1; size: few; J: TRBJ1-2; CDR3: CASSRGQALNGYTF; DNA: TGTGCCAGCAGCCGGGGACAGGCCCTCAATGGCTACACCTTC
V: TRBV28; D: .; size: .; J: TRBJ1-2; CDR3: CAILDRNGYTF; DNA: TGTGCCATACTCGACAGGAATGGCTACACCTTC
V: TRBV2; D: .; size: few; J: TRBJ2-7; CDR3: CASSSAESYYEQYF; DNA: TGTGCCAGCAGTTCAGCAGAGTCGTACTACGAGCAGTACTTC
V: TRBV29-1; D: .; size: few; J: TRBJ1-1; CDR3: CSGATGGMNTEAFF; DNA: TGCAGCGGGGCGACGGGGGGCATGAACACTGAAGCTTTCTTT
V: TRBV6-2/TRBV6-3; D: TRBD1; size: .; J: TRBJ2-1; CDR3: CASSYVTQSQGDEQFF; DNA: TGTGCCAGCAGTTACGTCACACAGTCCCAGGGGGATGAGCAGTTCTTC
V: TRBV4-3; D: TRBD1; size: .; J: TRBJ2-5; CDR3: CASSQGGTGGGETRYF; DNA: TGCGCCAGCAGCCAAGGCGGCACAGGGGGCGGTGAGACCCGATACTTC
V: TRBV29-1; D: .; size: few; J: TRBJ1-1; CDR3: CSVEHHTEAFF; DNA: TGCAGCGTTGAACACCACACTGAAGCTTTCTTT
V: TRBV20-1; D: TRBD1; size: few; J: TRBJ1-2; CDR3: CSARERVQQGGYGYTF; DNA: TGCAGTGCTAGAGAGAGAGTCCAACAGGGGGGGTATGGCTACACCTTC
V: TRBV29-1; D: .; size: many; J: TRBJ1-2; CDR3: CSASRVANYGYTF; DNA: TGCAGCGCTTCTAGGGTCGCTAACTATGGCTACACCTTC
V: TRBV6-5; D: .; size: few; J: TRBJ2-5; CDR3: CASKRAGTPETQYF; DNA: TGTGCCAGCAAAAGAGCGGGGACACCAGAGACCCAGTACTTC
V: TRBV27; D: .; size: .; J: TRBJ2-3; CDR3: CASSRNLDGTDTQYF; DNA: TGTGCCAGCAGCCGAAACTTGGACGGGACAGATACGCAGTATTTT
V: TRBV6-5; D: TRBD1; size: .; J: TRBJ1-5; CDR3: CASSLQGERGNQPQHF; DNA: TGTGCCAGCAGTCTACAGGGGGAGAGGGGCAATCAGCCCCAGCATTTT
V: TRBV27; D: TRBD1; size: .; J: TRBJ2-7; CDR3: CASSATSLTGWSYEQYF; DNA: TGTGCCAGCAGTGCCACTAGTCTGACAGGGTGGTCCTACGAGCAGTACTTC
V: TRBV24-1; D: TRBD1; size: .; J: TRBJ2-1; CDR3: CATRDRGAYNEQFF; DNA: TGTGCCACCAGAGACAGGGGGGCCTACAATGAGCAGTTCTTC
V: TRBV7-9; D: .; size: many; J: TRBJ2-2; CDR3: CASSLNRNTGELFF; DNA: TGTGCCAGCAGTTTAAACAGGAACACCGGGGAGCTGTTTTTT
V: TRBV5-1; D: .; size: few; J: TRBJ2-1; CDR3: CASRSQRLSRYNEQFF; DNA: TGCGCCAGCAGGAGCCAACGACTTTCCAGGTACAATGAGCAGTTCTTC
V: TRBV6-5; D: .; size: few; J: TRBJ1-2; CDR3: CASSSSPGFWGYTF; DNA: TGTGCCAGCAGCTCCAGTCCTGGCTTTTGGGGCTACACCTTC
V: TRBV12-3/TRBV12-4; D: .; size: few; J: TRBJ1-1; CDR3: CASTLGRGVEAFF; DNA: TGTGCCAGCACTTTGGGGAGAGGCGTTGAAGCTTTCTTT
V: TRBV6-2/TRBV6-3; D: TRBD1; size: .; J: TRBJ2-7; CDR3: CASSYFAQGQGVYEQYF; DNA: TGTGCCAGCAGTTACTTCGCCCAGGGACAGGGGGTCTACGAGCAGTACTTC